The 21 T cell receptor beta chains listed next were all sequenced from one sample in a study of CD8 T cells in Susac syndrome (dated by TCRdb to between 2018 and 2021). Receptor amplification or capture employed the immunoSEQ multiplex PCR assay. RNA was extracted with the RNeasy kit and roughly 0.45 to 1 ug was reverse transcribed using random hexamers. TCRdb trimmed public reads at Q25 via fastp, called clones via MiXCR and kept in-frame beta chains. Each CDR3 protein gets just one entry, which takes the most common genes and DNA from the rows behind it. This sample is represented by around 300,000 distinct CDR3 sequences; approximately 85% of them were singletons. The ten largest make up around 0.2% of the sample. The material sequenced was CD8+ T cells from PBMCs. Receptor source: a human donor with multiple sclerosis.

The chain has TRBV11-3 and TRBJ2-3; 8 nucleotides agree with TRBD1. The ends lost 5 bases at V and 5 bases at J; junction bases unmatched: 9. Germline lookup yields CDR1 SGHNT and CDR2 YENEEA. This CDR3 region has 15 residues. CDR3 coding DNA: TGTGCCAGCAGCCGCGGACAGGGTGGAGGAGATACGCAGTATTTT. Its protein product is CASSRGQGGGDTQYF.

The rearrangement uses TRBV6-5 and TRBJ2-6; D might be TRBD1 (6 bases). This CDR3 spans 19 amino acids. The germline V and J ends were trimmed by 4 bases and 0 bases, with 19 bases remaining between them. Germline V gives CDR1 MNHEY, CDR2 SVGAGI. Here the CDR3 reads CASSSTRTDYYSGANVLTF. CDR3 sequence (DNA): TGTGCCAGCAGTTCGACAAGGACAGATTATTACTCTGGGGCCAACGTCCTGACTTTC.

The V and J genes are TRBV27 and TRBJ2-2; 12 positions match TRBD2. V trimming: 4 bases; J trimming: 2 bases; junction bases outside the gene matches: 11. Germline lookup yields CDR1 MNHEY and CDR2 SMNVEV (reference sequence). The CDR3 totals 19 residues. CDR3 amino acids: CASSSFLASGRGNTGELFF. CDR3 nucleotides: TGTGCCAGCAGTTCGTTCTTGGCTAGCGGGAGGGGAAACACCGGGGAGCTGTTTTTT.

The chain employs TRBV7-9 and TRBJ1-1, with a tentative D call TRBD1 (6 bases). Trimming removed 4 bases at V and 4 bases at J, with 19 bases between. Germline V gene data show CDR1 as SEHNR and CDR2 as FQNEAQ (reference sequence). CDR3 size: 16 residues. The CDR3 nucleotides are TGTGCCAGCAGCTCAAGTCCAGGGGTGAGGAGCACTGAAGCTTTCTTT. Translation: CASSSSPGVRSTEAFF.

The chain is built from TRBV9 and TRBJ2-3, with D unclear. The CDR3 is 13 residues long. Germline CDR1 SGDLS, CDR2 YYNGEE. V dropped 4 bases and J dropped 5 bases, with 11 bases sitting between them. CDR3 DNA: TGTGCCAGCAGCCCAGACAACGTAGATACGCAGTATTTT. Protein sequence: CASSPDNVDTQYF.

This chain joins TRBV9 and TRBJ2-1, with a possible D match to TRBD2 (5 bases). CDR3 length: 16 residues. The germline V gene has CDR1 SGDLS and CDR2 YYNGEE. Trimming took 0 bases from V and 2 from J, leaving 12 bases between them. CDR3 amino acids: CASSVGGSIPYNEQFF. The CDR3 DNA is TGTGCCAGCAGCGTAGGTGGGAGCATCCCCTACAATGAGCAGTTCTTC.

With regard to this clonotype: One junction end disagrees with the germline gene, perhaps due to a read error. The chain uses TRBV6-5 and TRBJ2-3, with TRBD1 matching over 8 bases. Germline-derived CDR1 and CDR2 are MNHEY and SVGAGI. The CDR3 has 12 residues. The CDR3 region is CASSYSGTGLSF. The CDR3 region has the DNA TGTGCCAGCAGTTACTCCGGGACAGGCCTTTCTTTT.

This clonotype was seen many times. The CDR3 is CASSLGRGTEAFF. Here the CDR3 DNA reads TGTGCCAGCAGTTTGGGTCGGGGGACTGAAGCTTTCTTT. V is TRBV28 and J is TRBJ1-1, with TRBD1 as a possible D gene (5 bases). Trimming shortened V by 3 bases and J by 5 bases, and 10 bases separated the two germline ends. This CDR3 spans 13 amino acids. The germline CDR1 and CDR2 sequences are MDHEN and SYDVKM.

The chain carries TRBV6-6 and TRBJ2-1, with a tentative D call TRBD2 (5 bases). V shed 4 bases and J shed 4 bases, with 11 bases lying between them. The germline V gene encodes CDR1 MNHNY and CDR2 SVGAGI (reference sequence). There are 14 residues in the CDR3. CDR3 amino acids: CASSSDGLYNEQFF. DNA of the CDR3: TGTGCCAGCAGTTCCGATGGACTGTACAATGAGCAGTTCTTC.

The rearrangement joins TRBV4-1 to TRBJ1-1; D uncertain. V was cut by 8 bases and J by 3 bases, with 19 bases left in between. Germline CDR1 MGHRA, CDR2 YSYEKL. The CDR3 loop spans 15 amino acids. CDR3 sequence reads: CASHKGRAGDTEAFF. CDR3 bases: TGCGCCAGCCACAAGGGAAGGGCGGGAGACACTGAAGCTTTCTTT.

The sample holds a few counts of this clonotype. The rearrangement uses TRBV7-2 and TRBJ1-2; tentatively, D is TRBD1 (5 bases). CDR1 is SGHTA, CDR2 FQGNSA, per germline. Trimming shortened V by 2 bases and J by 4 bases, and 11 bases separated the two germline ends. CDR3 length equals 14 residues. For the CDR3, the DNA is TGTGCCAGCAGCTTAACTGGGGGAGGCTATGGCTACACCTTC. This translates into CASSLTGGGYGYTF.

The chain joins TRBV19 to TRBJ1-2, with a tentative D call TRBD1 (6 bases). The ends were cut back, 3 bases at V and 6 bases at J, with 17 bases in the middle. CDR1 and CDR2 from the germline V gene are LNHDA and SQIVND (reference sequence). There are 15 residues in the CDR3. In DNA form, the CDR3 reads TGTGCCAGTAGTATCGATTGGTCAGGGGAGAATGGCTACACCTTC. It codes for CASSIDWSGENGYTF.

This clonotype was counted a few times. The rearrangement joins TRBV4-1 to TRBJ2-1; a possible D gene is TRBD2 (5 bases). Germline V lookup: CDR1 MGHRA, CDR2 YSYEKL. Trimming removed 7 bases at V and 5 bases at J, with 12 bases between. This CDR3 contains 13 residues. CDR3 DNA sequence: TGCGCCAGCAACGCACTAGGTGACAATGAGCAGTTCTTC. It encodes CASNALGDNEQFF.

The chain carries TRBV20-1 and TRBJ2-1, with 8 nucleotides matching TRBD2. Germline values: CDR1 DFQATT, CDR2 SNEGSKA (reference sequence). CDR3 length: 15 amino acids. V was pared by 6 bases and J by 0 bases, with 7 bases of the junction left unmatched. CDR3 bases: TGCAGTGCAGCATTCAGCGGGAGCTCCTACAATGAGCAGTTCTTC. Its translation: CSAAFSGSSYNEQFF.

This chain connects TRBV4-2 to TRBJ2-1; perhaps TRBD1 as D (6 bases). The germline V gene encodes CDR1 LGHNA and CDR2 YNFKEQ. The CDR3 sequence is 18 residues long. Trimming shortened V by 0 bases and J by 8 bases, and 23 bases separated the two germline ends. CDR3 region: CASSQDGDNPGDDDEQFF. The CDR3 region has the DNA TGTGCCAGCAGCCAAGATGGGGACAATCCGGGCGACGACGATGAGCAGTTCTTC.

This rearrangement joins TRBV7-6 to TRBJ1-1; TRBD1 matches at 9 bases. Germline CDR1 and CDR2: SGHVS and FNYEAQ. This CDR3 is built from 16 residues. V lost 3 bases and J lost 4; bases outside the gene matches: 9. The CDR3, as DNA: TGTGCCAGCAGCTTTGTCCCGGGACAGGGATCCACTGAAGCTTTCTTT. As protein: CASSFVPGQGSTEAFF.

The V and J genes are TRBV30 and TRBJ2-7, with D unclear. The CDR3 runs 15 residues. From germline, CDR1 is GTSNPN and CDR2 SVGIG (reference sequence). Trimming shortened V by 0 bases and J by 0 bases, and 12 bases separated the two germline ends. The CDR3 region has the DNA TGTGCCTGGAGTGTACGGCCGTCTAGCTCCTACGAGCAGTACTTC. Amino acids: CAWSVRPSSSYEQYF.

The chain combines TRBV28 with TRBJ1-1; the D is unclear. V gave up 5 bases and J gave up 11 bases, with 15 bases separating them. The V gene's germline CDR1 is MDHEN and CDR2 SYDVKM. The CDR3 covers 12 residues. In DNA, the CDR3 is TGTGCCAGCAGTCTTGGGGTATTATTCGCTTTCTTT. This translates into CASSLGVLFAFF.

The V call is TRBV11-2, the J call TRBJ2-5, with 15 bases lining up with TRBD2. Losses at the gene ends were 8 bases for V and 5 bases for J; bases not matched to a gene: 15. The CDR3 covers 18 residues. The germline V gene has CDR1 SGHAT and CDR2 FQNNGV. The CDR3 DNA reads TGTGCCAGCTCCGGACTAGCGGGAGGGACGAGGTATCTGGAGACCCAGTACTTC. This sequence encodes CASSGLAGGTRYLETQYF.

This chain links TRBV9 with TRBJ1-3; D not certain. The CDR3 spans 15 residues. CDR1 is SGDLS, CDR2 YYNGEE, per germline. Trimming removed 3 bases at V and 0 bases at J, with 10 bases between. In DNA, the CDR3 is TGTGCCAGCAGCGCCTACAGTGGCTCTGGAAACACCATATATTTT. It encodes CASSAYSGSGNTIYF.

The CDR3 loop reads CASSKAWRRTTGELFF. The CDR3 nucleotides are TGTGCCAGCAGCAAAGCCTGGCGCAGAACCACCGGGGAGCTGTTTTTT. The V call is TRBV21-1, the J call TRBJ2-2. TRBV21-1 constitutes a pseudogene. The CDR3 length is 16 residues.